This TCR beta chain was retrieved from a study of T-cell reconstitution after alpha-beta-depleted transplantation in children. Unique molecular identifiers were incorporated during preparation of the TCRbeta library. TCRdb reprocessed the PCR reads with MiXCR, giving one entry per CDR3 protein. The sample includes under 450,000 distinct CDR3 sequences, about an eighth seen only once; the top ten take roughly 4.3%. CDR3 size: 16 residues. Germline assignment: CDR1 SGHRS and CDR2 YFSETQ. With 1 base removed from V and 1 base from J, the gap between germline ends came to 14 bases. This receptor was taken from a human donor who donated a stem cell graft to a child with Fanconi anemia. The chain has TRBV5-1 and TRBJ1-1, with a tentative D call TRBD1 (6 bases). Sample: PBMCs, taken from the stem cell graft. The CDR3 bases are TGCGCCAGCAGCTTGAACAGGGCCAGGGGGAACACTGAAGCTTTCTTT. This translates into CASSLNRARGNTEAFF.